This T cell receptor beta chain was recorded in a study of spatial heterogeneity in lung cancer. Across the study: Consistent detection of more beta-chain than alpha-chain sequences was observed. There were, on average, more than ten raw-read appearances for each unique TCR and UMI combination. The study's findings and limits: Counts of expanded alpha and beta TCRs within tumors tracked the tumor nonsynonymous mutation count.

The table lists this clonotype with many counts. Its cognate antigen is unknown. The sample's time point: sample taken at primary tumor resection. Researchers sequenced whole RNA taken from tumor, nontumor lung or frozen PBMC without sorting. TCRdb used MiXCR to reprocess the 5' RACE reads, holding one entry per CDR3 protein. Of approximately 5,900 distinct CDR3 sequences in the sample, about 17% were seen once. Trimming removed 7 bases at V and 3 bases at J, with 24 bases between. The CDR3 extends over 17 amino acids. Germline assignment: CDR1 MNHNS and CDR2 SASEGT. This clonotype was sampled from a male donor with early-stage non-small cell lung cancer. Sequenced here: lung tumor tissue, sampled at surgery. The chain is built from TRBV6-1 and TRBJ1-1; no clear D. This chain's CDR3 is CASTLGRTSRGHTEAFF. As DNA, the CDR3 is TGTGCCAGCACGCTTGGCCGGACCTCGAGAGGTCACACTGAAGCTTTCTTT.